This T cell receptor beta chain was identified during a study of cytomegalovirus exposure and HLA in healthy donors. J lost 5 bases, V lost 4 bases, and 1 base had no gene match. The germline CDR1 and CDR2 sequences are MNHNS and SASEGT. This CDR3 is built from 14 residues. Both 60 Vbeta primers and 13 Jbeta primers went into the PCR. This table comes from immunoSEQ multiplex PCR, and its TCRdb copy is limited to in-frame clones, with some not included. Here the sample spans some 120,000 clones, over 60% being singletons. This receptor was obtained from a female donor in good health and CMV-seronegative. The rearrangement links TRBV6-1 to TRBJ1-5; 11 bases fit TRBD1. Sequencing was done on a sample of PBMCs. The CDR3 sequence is CASSGTGGHQPQHF. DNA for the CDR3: TGTGCCAGCAGTGGGACAGGGGGCCATCAGCCCCAGCATTTT.